This TCR beta chain was sequenced for a study of response to subunit inactivated influenza vaccine. This CDR3 comprises 14 residues. Germline V gene lookup returns CDR1 MNHEY and CDR2 SMNVEV (reference sequence). V lost 5 bases and J lost 6; bases outside the gene matches: 4. TCRdb analysed the RT-PCR reads with MiXCR anew, one entry per CDR3 protein. The sample includes about 520,000 distinct CDR3 sequences, roughly 23% of them seen just once. A few counts support this clonotype. This TCR came from a man aged 50-60 years who received an inactivated influenza vaccine. The input for sequencing was CD4+ T cells sorted from PBMCs, taken approximately 5 days after vaccination. The V gene is TRBV27, the J gene TRBJ2-3; TRBD1 matches 11 bases. CDR3 in amino acids: CASSKDRGRDTQYF. In DNA form, the CDR3 reads TGTGCCAGCAGTAAGGACAGGGGGCGGGATACGCAGTATTTT.